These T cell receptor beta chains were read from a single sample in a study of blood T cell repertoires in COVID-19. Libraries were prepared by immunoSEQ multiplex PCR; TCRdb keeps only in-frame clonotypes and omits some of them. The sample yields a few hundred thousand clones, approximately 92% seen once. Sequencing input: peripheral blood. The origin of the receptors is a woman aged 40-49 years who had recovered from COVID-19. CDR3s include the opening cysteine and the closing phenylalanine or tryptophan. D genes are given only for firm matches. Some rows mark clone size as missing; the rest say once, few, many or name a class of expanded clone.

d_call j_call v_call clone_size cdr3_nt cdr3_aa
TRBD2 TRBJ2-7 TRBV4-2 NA TGTGCCAGCAGCCTACGACTAGCGGGAGAGCAGTACTTC CASSLRLAGEQYF
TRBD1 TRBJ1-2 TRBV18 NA TGTGCCAGCTCACCTGACCGGGACAGCTATGGCTACACCTTC CASSPDRDSYGYTF
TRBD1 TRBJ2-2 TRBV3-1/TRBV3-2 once TGTGCCAGCAGAGGACAGGGGAACACCGGGGAGCTGTTTTTT CASRGQGNTGELFF
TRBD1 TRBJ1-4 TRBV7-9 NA TGTGCCAGCAGCCAGGGACAGGGGAATGAAAAACTGTTTTTT CASSQGQGNEKLFF
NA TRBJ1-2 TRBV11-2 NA TGTGCCAGCAGCTTTTCAGAGGAGTATGGCTACACCTTC CASSFSEEYGYTF
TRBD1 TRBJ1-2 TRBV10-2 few TGCGCCAGCAGCGCGGGACAGGGAGTGGGTGGCTACACCTTC CASSAGQGVGGYTF
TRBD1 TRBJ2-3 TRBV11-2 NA TGTGCCAGCAGCAGCGGACAGGTTCCCCCGGGAGATACGCAGTATTTT CASSSGQVPPGDTQYF
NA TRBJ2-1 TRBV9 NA TGTGCCAGCAGCGGAACTAGCCCGGACTGGAATGAGCAGTTCTTC CASSGTSPDWNEQFF
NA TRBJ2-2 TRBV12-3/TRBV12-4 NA TGTGCCAGCAGTCTTGGGCGCACCGGGGAGCTGTTTTTT CASSLGRTGELFF
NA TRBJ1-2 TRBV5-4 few TGTGCCAGCAGCTTGGCGGCAGGGAATAACGGCTACACCTTC CASSLAAGNNGYTF
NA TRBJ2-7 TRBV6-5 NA TGTGCCAGCAGTTACTCGGGCCCCGTCCGGGAGCAGTACTTC CASSYSGPVREQYF
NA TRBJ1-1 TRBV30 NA TGTGCCTGGCTACAGGGCCGAGGGGCTTTCTTT CAWLQGRGAFF
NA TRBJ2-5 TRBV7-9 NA TGTGCCAGCAGAGAAGGAGGTTCCCAAGAGACCCAGTACTTC CASREGGSQETQYF
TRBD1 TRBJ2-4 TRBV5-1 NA TGCGCCAGCAGCCCGAACACAGGGGCCAGCATTCAGTACTTC CASSPNTGASIQYF
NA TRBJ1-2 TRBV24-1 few TGTGCCACCAGCCAGACTAATTACGGCTACACCTTC CATSQTNYGYTF
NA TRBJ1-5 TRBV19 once TGTGCCAGTGACGGGGGTAGGGCCCAGCATTTT CASDGGRAQHF
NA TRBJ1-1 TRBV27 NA TGTGCCAGCAGTCCTAGGACTTTCTCGGGGACTGAAGCTTTCTTT CASSPRTFSGTEAFF
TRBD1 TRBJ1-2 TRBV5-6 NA TGTGCCAGCAGCTGGGACAGTCCTGCCTATGGCTACACCTTC CASSWDSPAYGYTF
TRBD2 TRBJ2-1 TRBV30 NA TGTGCCTGGACCATCGGGACTAGCGGGAACAATGAGCAGTTCTTC CAWTIGTSGNNEQFF
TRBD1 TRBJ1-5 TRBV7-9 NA TGTGCCAGCAGCCAGGGACAGGGGGCCGGCAATCAGCCCCAGCATTTT CASSQGQGAGNQPQHF
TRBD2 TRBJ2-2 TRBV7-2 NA TGTGCCAGCAGCTTCACGGGCGGGGGCACCGGGGAGCTGTTTTTT CASSFTGGGTGELFF
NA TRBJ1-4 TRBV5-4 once TGTGCCAGCAGCTTGGCCGCCGGGGCTAATGAAAAACTGTTTTTT CASSLAAGANEKLFF
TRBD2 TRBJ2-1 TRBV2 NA TGTGCCAGCAGTGAAGCTTGGATAGCGGGGCATGAGCAGTTCTTC CASSEAWIAGHEQFF
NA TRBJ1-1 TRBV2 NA TGTGCCAGCACCCTGGATGTCCGTCCTAGACAGACCTCGAACACTGAAGCTTTCTTT CASTLDVRPRQTSNTEAFF
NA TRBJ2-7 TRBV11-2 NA TGTGCCAGCAGCTTAGGGGCAGGGGGGAGAAACAACCAGGAGTACTTC CASSLGAGGRNNQEYF
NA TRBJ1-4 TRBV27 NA TGTGCCAGCAGTTCGGTTAATGAAAAACTGTTTTTT CASSSVNEKLFF
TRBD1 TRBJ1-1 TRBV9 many TGTGCCAGCAGCGAGGGGACAGGGGTGAACACTGAAGCTTTCTTT CASSEGTGVNTEAFF
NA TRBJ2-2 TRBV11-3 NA TGTGCCAGCAGCACACTAGGTACCGGGGAGCTGTTTTTT CASSTLGTGELFF
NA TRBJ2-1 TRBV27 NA TGTGCCAGCAGTCCCAGGACTCGCTCCTACAATGAGCAGTTCTTC CASSPRTRSYNEQFF
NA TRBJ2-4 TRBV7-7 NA TGTGCCAGCAGCTTATTTGGAGCAGCCAAAAACATTCAGTACTTC CASSLFGAAKNIQYF
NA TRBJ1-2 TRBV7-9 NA TGTGCCAGCAGCTTACCAGGGGAACCCACTAACTATGGCTACACCTTC CASSLPGEPTNYGYTF